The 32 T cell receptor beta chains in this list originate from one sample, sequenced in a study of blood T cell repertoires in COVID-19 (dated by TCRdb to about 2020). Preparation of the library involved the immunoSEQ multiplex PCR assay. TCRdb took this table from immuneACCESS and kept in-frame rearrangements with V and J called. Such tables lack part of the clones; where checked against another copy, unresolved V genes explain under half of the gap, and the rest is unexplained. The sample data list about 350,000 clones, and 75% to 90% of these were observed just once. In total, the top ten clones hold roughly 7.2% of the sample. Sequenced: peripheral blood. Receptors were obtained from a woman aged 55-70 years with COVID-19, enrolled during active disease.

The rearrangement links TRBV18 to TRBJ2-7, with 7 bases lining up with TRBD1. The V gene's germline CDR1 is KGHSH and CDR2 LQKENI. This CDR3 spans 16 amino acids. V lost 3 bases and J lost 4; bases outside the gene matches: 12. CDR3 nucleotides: TGTGCCAGCTCACCTACCGAGACAGGGTCCGAGTACGAGCAGTACTTC. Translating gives CASSPTETGSEYEQYF.

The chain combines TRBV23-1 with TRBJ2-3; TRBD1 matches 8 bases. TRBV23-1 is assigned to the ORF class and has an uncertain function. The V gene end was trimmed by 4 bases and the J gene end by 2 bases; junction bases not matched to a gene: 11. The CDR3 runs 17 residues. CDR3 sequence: CASSRPCRTGNTDTQYF. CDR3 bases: TGCGCCAGCAGTCGCCCGTGCAGGACAGGGAACACAGATACGCAGTATTTT.

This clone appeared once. CDR3 amino acids: CASSFRGPNYGYTF. The CDR3 DNA is TGTGCCAGCAGTTTTCGGGGTCCTAACTATGGCTACACCTTC. This sequence joins TRBV28 and TRBJ1-2; D is uncertain. Germline values: CDR1 MDHEN, CDR2 SYDVKM. This CDR3 comprises 14 residues. The ends were cut back, 3 bases at V and 0 bases at J, with 8 bases in the middle.

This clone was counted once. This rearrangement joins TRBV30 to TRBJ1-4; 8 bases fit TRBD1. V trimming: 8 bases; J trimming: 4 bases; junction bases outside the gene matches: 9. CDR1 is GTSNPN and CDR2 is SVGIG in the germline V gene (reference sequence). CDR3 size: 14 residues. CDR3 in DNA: TGTGCCGGAAATTACAGGGGGTTTAATGAAAAACTGTTTTTT. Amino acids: CAGNYRGFNEKLFF.

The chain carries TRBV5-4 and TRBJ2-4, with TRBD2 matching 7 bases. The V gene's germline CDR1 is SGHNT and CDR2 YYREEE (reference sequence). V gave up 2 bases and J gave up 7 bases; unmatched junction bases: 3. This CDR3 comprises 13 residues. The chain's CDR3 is CASSFGGGNIQYF. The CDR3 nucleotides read TGTGCCAGCAGCTTTGGGGGGGGGAACATTCAGTACTTC.

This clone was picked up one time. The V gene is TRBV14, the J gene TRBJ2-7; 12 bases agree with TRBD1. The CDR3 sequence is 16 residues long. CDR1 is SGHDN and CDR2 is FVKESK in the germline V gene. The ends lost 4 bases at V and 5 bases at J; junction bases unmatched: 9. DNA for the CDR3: TGTGCCAGCAGCCGCCCCGCCGGGACAGGGGGCCACGAGCAGTACTTC. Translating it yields CASSRPAGTGGHEQYF.

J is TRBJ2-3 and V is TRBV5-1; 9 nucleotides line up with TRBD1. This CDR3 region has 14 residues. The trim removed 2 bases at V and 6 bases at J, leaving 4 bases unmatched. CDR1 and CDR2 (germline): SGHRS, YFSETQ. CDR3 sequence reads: CASSFGTGWDTQYF. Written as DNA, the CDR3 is TGCGCCAGCAGCTTCGGGACAGGGTGGGATACGCAGTATTTT.

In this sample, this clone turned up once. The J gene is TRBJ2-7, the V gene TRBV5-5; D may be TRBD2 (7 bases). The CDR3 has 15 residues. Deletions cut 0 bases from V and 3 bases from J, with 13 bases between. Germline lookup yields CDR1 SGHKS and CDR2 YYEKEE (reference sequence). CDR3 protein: CASSLAAGQNYEQYF. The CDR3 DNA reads TGTGCCAGCAGCTTGGCAGCGGGACAAAACTACGAGCAGTACTTC.

This chain's CDR3 is CASTPNSNTEAFF. The DNA for the CDR3 is TGTGCCAGCACCCCAAACAGCAACACTGAAGCTTTCTTT. The rearrangement links TRBV6-5 to TRBJ1-1, with D unclear. The CDR3 spans 13 residues. The V and J ends lost 7 bases and 2 bases respectively, with 11 bases between them. Germline-derived CDR1 and CDR2 are MNHEY and SVGAGI.

The CDR3 DNA reads as TGTGCCAGCAGCCAACAATTTCCAGATGGCTACACCTTC. Amino acid sequence: CASSQQFPDGYTF. The chain has TRBV3-1 (or the pseudogene TRBV3-2) and TRBJ1-2; D not resolved. Germline CDR1 LGHDT, CDR2 YNNKEL (reference sequence). The CDR3 sequence is 13 residues long. V was shortened by 2 bases and J by 6 bases, with 10 bases between the two germline ends.

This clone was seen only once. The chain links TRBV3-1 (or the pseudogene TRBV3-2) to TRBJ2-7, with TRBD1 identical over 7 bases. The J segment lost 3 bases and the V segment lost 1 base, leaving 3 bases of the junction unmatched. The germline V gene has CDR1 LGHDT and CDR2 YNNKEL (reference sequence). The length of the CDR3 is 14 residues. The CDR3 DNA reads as TGTGCCAGCAGCCAAGGACAGGGCGACTACGAGCAGTACTTC. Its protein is CASSQGQGDYEQYF.

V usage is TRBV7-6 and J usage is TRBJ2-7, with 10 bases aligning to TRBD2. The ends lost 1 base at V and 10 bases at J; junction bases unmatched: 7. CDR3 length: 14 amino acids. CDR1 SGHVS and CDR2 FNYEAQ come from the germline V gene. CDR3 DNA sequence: TGTGCCAGCAGCTTAGGGCTAGCGGGGGCGCCTCAGTACTTC. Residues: CASSLGLAGAPQYF.

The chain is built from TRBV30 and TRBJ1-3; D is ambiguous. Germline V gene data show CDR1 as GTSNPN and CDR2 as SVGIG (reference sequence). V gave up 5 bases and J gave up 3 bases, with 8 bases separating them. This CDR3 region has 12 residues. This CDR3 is CAWLGSGNTIYF. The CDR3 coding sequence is TGTGCCTGGTTAGGGAGTGGAAACACCATATATTTT.

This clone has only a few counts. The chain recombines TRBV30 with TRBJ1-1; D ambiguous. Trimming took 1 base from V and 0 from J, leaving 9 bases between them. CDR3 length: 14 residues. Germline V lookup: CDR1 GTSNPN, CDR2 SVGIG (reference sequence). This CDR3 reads CAWSDGVVNTEAFF. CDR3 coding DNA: TGTGCCTGGAGTGACGGAGTGGTGAACACTGAAGCTTTCTTT.

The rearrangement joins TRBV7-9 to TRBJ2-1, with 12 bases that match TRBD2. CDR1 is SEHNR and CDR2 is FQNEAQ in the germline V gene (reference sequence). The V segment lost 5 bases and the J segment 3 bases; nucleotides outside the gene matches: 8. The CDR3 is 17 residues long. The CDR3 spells CASSPARLAGDYNEQFF. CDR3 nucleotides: TGTGCCAGCAGCCCCGCAAGACTAGCGGGGGACTACAATGAGCAGTTCTTC.

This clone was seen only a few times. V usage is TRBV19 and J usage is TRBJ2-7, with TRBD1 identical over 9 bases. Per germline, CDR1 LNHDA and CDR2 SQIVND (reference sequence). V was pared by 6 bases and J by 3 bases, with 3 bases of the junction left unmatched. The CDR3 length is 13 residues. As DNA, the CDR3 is TGTGCCAGTAGGCGGACAGGGGTCTACGAGCAGTACTTC. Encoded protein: CASRRTGVYEQYF.

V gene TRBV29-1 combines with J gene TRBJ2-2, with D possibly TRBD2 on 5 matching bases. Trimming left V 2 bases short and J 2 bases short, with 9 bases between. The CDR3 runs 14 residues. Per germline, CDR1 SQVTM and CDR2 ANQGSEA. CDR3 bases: TGCAGCGTTGAATTCGGGGTTAACACCGGGGAGCTGTTTTTT. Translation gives CSVEFGVNTGELFF.

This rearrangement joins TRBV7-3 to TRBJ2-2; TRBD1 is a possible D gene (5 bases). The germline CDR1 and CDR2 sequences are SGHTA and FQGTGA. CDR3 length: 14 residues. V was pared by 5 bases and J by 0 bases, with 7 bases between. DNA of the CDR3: TGTGCCAGCAGCCCGACAGCGAACACCGGGGAGCTGTTTTTT. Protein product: CASSPTANTGELFF.

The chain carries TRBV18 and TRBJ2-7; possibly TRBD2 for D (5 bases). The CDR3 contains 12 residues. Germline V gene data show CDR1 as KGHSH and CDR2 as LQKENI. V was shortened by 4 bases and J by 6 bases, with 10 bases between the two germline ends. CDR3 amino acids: CASSQGGGEQYF. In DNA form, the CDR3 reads TGTGCCAGCTCACAGGGTGGAGGCGAGCAGTACTTC.

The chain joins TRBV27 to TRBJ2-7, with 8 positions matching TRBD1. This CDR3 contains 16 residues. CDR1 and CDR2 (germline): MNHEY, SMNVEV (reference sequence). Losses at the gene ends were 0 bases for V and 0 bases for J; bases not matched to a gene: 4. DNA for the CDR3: TGTGCCAGCAGTTTATCGACAGGGGAATACTCCTACGAGCAGTACTTC. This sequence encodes CASSLSTGEYSYEQYF.

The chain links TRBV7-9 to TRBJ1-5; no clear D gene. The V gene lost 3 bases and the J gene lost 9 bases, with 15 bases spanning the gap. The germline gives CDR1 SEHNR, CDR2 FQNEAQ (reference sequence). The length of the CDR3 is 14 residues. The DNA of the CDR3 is TGTGCCAGCAGCTTCGGTCAGACAAGACGGCCCCAGCATTTT. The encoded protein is CASSFGQTRRPQHF.

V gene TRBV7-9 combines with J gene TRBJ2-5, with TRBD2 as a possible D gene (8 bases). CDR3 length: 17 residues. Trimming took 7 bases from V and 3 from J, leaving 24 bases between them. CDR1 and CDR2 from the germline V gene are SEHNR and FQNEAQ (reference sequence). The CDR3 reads CASIRTAGGQGEETQYF. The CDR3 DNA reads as TGTGCCAGCATACGCACCGCGGGGGGTCAGGGGGAAGAGACCCAGTACTTC.

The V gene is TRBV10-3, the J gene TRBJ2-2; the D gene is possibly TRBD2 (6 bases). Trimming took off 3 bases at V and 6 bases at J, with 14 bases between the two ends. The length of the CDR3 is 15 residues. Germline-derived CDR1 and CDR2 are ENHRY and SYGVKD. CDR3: CAISEWTTGAGELFF. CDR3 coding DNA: TGTGCCATCAGTGAATGGACTACAGGAGCCGGGGAGCTGTTTTTT.

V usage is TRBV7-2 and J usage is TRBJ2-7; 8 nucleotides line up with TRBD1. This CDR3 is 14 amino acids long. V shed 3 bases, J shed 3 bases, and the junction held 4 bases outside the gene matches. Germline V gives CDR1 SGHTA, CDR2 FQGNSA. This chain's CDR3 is CASSFFGQGYEQYF. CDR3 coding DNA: TGTGCCAGCAGCTTTTTCGGACAGGGCTACGAGCAGTACTTC.

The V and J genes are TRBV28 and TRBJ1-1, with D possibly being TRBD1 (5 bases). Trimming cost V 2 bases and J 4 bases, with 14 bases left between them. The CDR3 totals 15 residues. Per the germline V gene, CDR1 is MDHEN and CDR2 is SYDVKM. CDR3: CASSLERRGTTEAFF. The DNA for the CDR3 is TGTGCCAGCAGTTTAGAAAGGCGGGGGACCACTGAAGCTTTCTTT.

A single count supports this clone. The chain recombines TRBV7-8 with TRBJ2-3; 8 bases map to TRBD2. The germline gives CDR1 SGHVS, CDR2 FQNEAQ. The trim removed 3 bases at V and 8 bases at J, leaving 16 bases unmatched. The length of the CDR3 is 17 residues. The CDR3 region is CASSLWTSKGGQSTQYF. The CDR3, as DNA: TGTGCCAGCAGCTTGTGGACTAGCAAAGGGGGTCAAAGTACGCAGTATTTT.

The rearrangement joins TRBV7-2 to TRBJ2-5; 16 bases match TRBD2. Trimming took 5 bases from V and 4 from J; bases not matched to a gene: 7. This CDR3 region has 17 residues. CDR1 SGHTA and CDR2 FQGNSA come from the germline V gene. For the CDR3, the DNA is TGTGCCAGCAGCGTCGGGACTAGCGGGGGGGTGTCAGAGACCCAGTACTTC. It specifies CASSVGTSGGVSETQYF. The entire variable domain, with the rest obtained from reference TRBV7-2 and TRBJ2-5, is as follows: GAGVSQSPSNKVTEKGKDVELRCDPISGHTALYWYRQSLGQGLEFLIYFQGNSAPDKSGLPSDRFSAERTGGSVSTLTIQRTQQEDSAVYLCASSVGTSGGVSETQYFGPGTRLLVL.

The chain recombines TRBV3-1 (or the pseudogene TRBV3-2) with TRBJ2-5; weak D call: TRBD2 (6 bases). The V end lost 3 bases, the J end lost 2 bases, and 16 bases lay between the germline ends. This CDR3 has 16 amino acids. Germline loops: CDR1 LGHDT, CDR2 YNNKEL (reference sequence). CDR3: CASSQDPFRGQETQYF. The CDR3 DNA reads TGTGCCAGCAGCCAGGACCCTTTTCGGGGGCAAGAGACCCAGTACTTC.

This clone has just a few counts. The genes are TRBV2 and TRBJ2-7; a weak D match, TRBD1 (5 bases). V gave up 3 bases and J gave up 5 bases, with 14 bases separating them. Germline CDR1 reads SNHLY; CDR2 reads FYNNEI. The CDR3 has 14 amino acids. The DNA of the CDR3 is TGTGCCAGCAGTGACCGAGGACAAGAGGACGAGCAGTACTTC. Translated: CASSDRGQEDEQYF.

The CDR3 protein is CASSDPGQGGEKLFF. The CDR3 coding sequence is TGTGCCAGCAGTGACCCGGGCCAAGGGGGTGAAAAACTGTTTTTT. The chain links TRBV2 to TRBJ1-4; D is possibly TRBD1 (6 bases). Germline CDR1 SNHLY, CDR2 FYNNEI. Trimming shortened V by 3 bases and J by 7 bases, and 15 bases separated the two germline ends. The CDR3 has 15 amino acids.

The chain's CDR3 is CASRTGVNYGYTF. CDR3 nucleotide sequence: TGTGCCAGCAGGACAGGGGTCAACTATGGCTACACCTTC. This rearrangement joins TRBV5-4 to TRBJ1-2; 8 bases align to TRBD1. CDR3 length equals 13 residues. The J segment lost 2 bases and the V segment lost 5 bases, leaving 2 bases of the junction unmatched. The V gene's germline CDR1 is SGHNT and CDR2 YYREEE (reference sequence). Full variable domain (outside the CDR3, taken from reference TRBV5-4 and TRBJ1-2): ETGVTQSPTHLIKTRGQQVTLRCSSQSGHNTVSWYQQALGQGPQFIFQYYREEENGRGNFPPRFSGLQFPNYSSELNVNALELDDSALYLCASRTGVNYGYTFGSGTRLTVV.

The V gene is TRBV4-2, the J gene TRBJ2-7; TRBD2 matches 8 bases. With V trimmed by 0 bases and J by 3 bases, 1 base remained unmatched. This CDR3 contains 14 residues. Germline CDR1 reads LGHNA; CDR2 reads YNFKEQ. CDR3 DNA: TGTGCCAGCAGCCAAGAAACTAGCGGCTACGAGCAGTACTTC. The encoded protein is CASSQETSGYEQYF.